This TCR beta chain was sequenced in a study of T cell changes during pregnancy in multiple sclerosis. Generated by immunoSEQ multiplex PCR, the TCRdb table keeps only in-frame clones and is missing some. The sample holds approximately 90,000 clones, roughly 90% seen once. The CDR3 is 16 amino acids. The V end lost 1 base, the J end lost 4 bases, and 17 bases lay between the germline ends. The germline V gene encodes CDR1 SGHKS and CDR2 YYEKEE (reference sequence). This TCR was recovered from a female donor with multiple sclerosis, enrolled in a pregnancy study. The sample consisted of peripheral blood, taken before pregnancy. This chain joins TRBV5-5 and TRBJ2-5, with D possibly TRBD1 on 5 matching bases. The CDR3 nucleotides read TGTGCCAGCAGCTTGCCGCAGGGTTCGCCAGGAGAGACCCAGTACTTC. Encoded protein: CASSLPQGSPGETQYF.